Listed below are T cell receptor beta chains from one sample, sequenced in a study of CD8 T cells in Susac syndrome. TCRdb re-called the immunoSEQ multiplex PCR reads with MiXCR, one entry per CDR3 protein. The repertoire holds 150,000 to 200,000 distinct CDR3 sequences, 90% to 95% seen once, with around 0.085% in the top ten. Source material: CD4+ T cells from PBMCs. Source of these receptors: a human donor with multiple sclerosis. Both conserved end residues are part of each CDR3. A D gene is named only where the DNA matches it firmly. Not all rows give a size; the values are once, few, many and, for expanded clones, a class.

J gene: TRBJ1-6; clone size: .; V gene: TRBV5-4; D gene: TRBD1; CDR3 DNA: TGTGCCAGCAGCTCTCGACAGGGTTCCTCACCCCTCCACTTT; CDR3 protein: CASSSRQGSSPLHF
J gene: TRBJ2-1; clone size: .; V gene: TRBV9; D gene: TRBD2; CDR3 DNA: TGTGCCAGCAGCGCACAGGGCGGGAGGGGAAATGAGCAGTTCTTC; CDR3 protein: CASSAQGGRGNEQFF
J gene: TRBJ2-1; clone size: .; V gene: TRBV6-5; D gene: .; CDR3 DNA: TGTGCCAGCAGTTACTTCCTTGGGTCGACTATCTACAATGAGCAGTTCTTC; CDR3 protein: CASSYFLGSTIYNEQFF
J gene: TRBJ2-7; clone size: once; V gene: TRBV9; D gene: .; CDR3 DNA: TGTGCCAGCAGCGTAGACAGCCACTCCTACGAGCAGTACTTC; CDR3 protein: CASSVDSHSYEQYF
J gene: TRBJ1-2; clone size: once; V gene: TRBV5-6; D gene: TRBD1; CDR3 DNA: TGTGCCAGCAGCCTCGGGGACAGGTTCAACACCTTC; CDR3 protein: CASSLGDRFNTF
J gene: TRBJ2-5; clone size: .; V gene: TRBV12-3/TRBV12-4; D gene: .; CDR3 DNA: TGTGCCAGCAGCCGGGGACAAATTAAAGAGACCCAGTACTTC; CDR3 protein: CASSRGQIKETQYF
J gene: TRBJ2-4; clone size: .; V gene: TRBV12-3/TRBV12-4; D gene: .; CDR3 DNA: TGTGCCAGCAGTTTGGGCCCCTTCGACATTCAGTACTTC; CDR3 protein: CASSLGPFDIQYF
J gene: TRBJ1-2; clone size: .; V gene: TRBV6-5; D gene: .; CDR3 DNA: TGTGCCAGCAGTCGCCCTTTTGAGGTGATCGGCGGCTACACCTTC; CDR3 protein: CASSRPFEVIGGYTF
J gene: TRBJ2-1; clone size: .; V gene: TRBV30; D gene: .; CDR3 DNA: TGTGCCTGGACTTCGGGGCGGGTTAGTTACAATGAGCAGTTCTTC; CDR3 protein: CAWTSGRVSYNEQFF
J gene: TRBJ2-1; clone size: .; V gene: TRBV7-3; D gene: .; CDR3 DNA: TGTGCCAGCAGCCCTTCAAGGGGCACCTACAATGAGCAGTTCTTC; CDR3 protein: CASSPSRGTYNEQFF
J gene: TRBJ2-1; clone size: .; V gene: TRBV5-1; D gene: .; CDR3 DNA: TGCGCCAGCAGCTCTTCAACCCGGTCCAACAATGAGCAGTTCTTC; CDR3 protein: CASSSSTRSNNEQFF
J gene: TRBJ2-3; clone size: once; V gene: TRBV14; D gene: .; CDR3 DNA: TGTGCCAGCAGCACCATAACCGTCACAGATACGCAGTATTTT; CDR3 protein: CASSTITVTDTQYF
J gene: TRBJ2-1; clone size: .; V gene: TRBV20-1; D gene: .; CDR3 DNA: TGCAGTGCCCAGACTCCCTACAATGAGCAGTTCTTC; CDR3 protein: CSAQTPYNEQFF
J gene: TRBJ2-5; clone size: few; V gene: TRBV29-1; D gene: .; CDR3 DNA: TGCAGCGGGGCCCAAGAGACCCAGTACTTC; CDR3 protein: CSGAQETQYF
J gene: TRBJ1-1; clone size: .; V gene: TRBV30; D gene: .; CDR3 DNA: TGTGCCTGGAGCCTGACGACAACTGAAGCTTTCTTT; CDR3 protein: CAWSLTTTEAFF
J gene: TRBJ2-7; clone size: .; V gene: TRBV12-3/TRBV12-4; D gene: .; CDR3 DNA: TGTGCCAGCAGCCCCGACGGACGGGGCTACGAGCAGTACTTC; CDR3 protein: CASSPDGRGYEQYF
J gene: TRBJ1-2; clone size: .; V gene: TRBV14; D gene: .; CDR3 DNA: TGTGCCAGCAGCCAAGATCTTACGGTCAACTATGGCTACACCTTC; CDR3 protein: CASSQDLTVNYGYTF
J gene: TRBJ2-3; clone size: .; V gene: TRBV2; D gene: TRBD2; CDR3 DNA: TGTGCCAGCAGCCGTCTAGCGGGCACAGATACGCAGTATTTT; CDR3 protein: CASSRLAGTDTQYF
J gene: TRBJ1-2; clone size: .; V gene: TRBV29-1; D gene: .; CDR3 DNA: TGCAGCGTTTCTAAACGGGAAGGCTACACCTTC; CDR3 protein: CSVSKREGYTF
J gene: TRBJ1-5; clone size: .; V gene: TRBV24-1; D gene: .; CDR3 DNA: TGTGCCACCAGTGACCCCACGAGGGGCCCGGAGCCCCAGCATTTT; CDR3 protein: CATSDPTRGPEPQHF
J gene: TRBJ2-3; clone size: .; V gene: TRBV12-3/TRBV12-4; D gene: TRBD2; CDR3 DNA: TGTGCCAGCAGTCCCGGACTAGCGGTATCGACAGATACGCAGTATTTT; CDR3 protein: CASSPGLAVSTDTQYF
J gene: TRBJ2-4; clone size: .; V gene: TRBV29-1; D gene: .; CDR3 DNA: TGCAGCATAGGGACAGCCAAAAACATTCAGTACTTC; CDR3 protein: CSIGTAKNIQYF
J gene: TRBJ2-1; clone size: once; V gene: TRBV3-1; D gene: .; CDR3 DNA: TGTGCCAGCAGCCAAGCGAGATCCCCCCAGGACAATGAGCAGTTCTTC; CDR3 protein: CASSQARSPQDNEQFF
J gene: TRBJ2-2; clone size: .; V gene: TRBV15; D gene: TRBD1; CDR3 DNA: TGTGCCACCACCAGGACAGGGGACACCGGGGAGCTGTTTTTT; CDR3 protein: CATTRTGDTGELFF
J gene: TRBJ1-1; clone size: .; V gene: TRBV5-6; D gene: .; CDR3 DNA: TGTGCCAGCAGCTTGGGAGGGCCTGGGGCGGGAGCACACGCTTTCTTT; CDR3 protein: CASSLGGPGAGAHAFF
J gene: TRBJ2-5; clone size: .; V gene: TRBV20-1; D gene: TRBD2; CDR3 DNA: TGCAGTGCTAGCGATTGGCGGGGGGGCCAAGAGACCCAGTACTTC; CDR3 protein: CSASDWRGGQETQYF
J gene: TRBJ2-5; clone size: .; V gene: TRBV30; D gene: .; CDR3 DNA: TGTGCCTGGAGGGGATCTGCGGAGACCCAGTACTTC; CDR3 protein: CAWRGSAETQYF
J gene: TRBJ2-1; clone size: .; V gene: TRBV7-2; D gene: TRBD2; CDR3 DNA: TGTGCCAGCAGCCTAGGGATCCATAGCGGGAGTGGGATCTTC; CDR3 protein: CASSLGIHSGSGIF
J gene: TRBJ1-1; clone size: few; V gene: TRBV12-3/TRBV12-4; D gene: .; CDR3 DNA: TGTGCCAGCAGTCCCACAGGGAGGGGGGACACTGAAGCTTTCTTT; CDR3 protein: CASSPTGRGDTEAFF
J gene: TRBJ1-5; clone size: .; V gene: TRBV20-1; D gene: .; CDR3 DNA: TGCAGTGCTAGTCCCAACCCGGTGGGGCGGCCCCAGCATTTT; CDR3 protein: CSASPNPVGRPQHF